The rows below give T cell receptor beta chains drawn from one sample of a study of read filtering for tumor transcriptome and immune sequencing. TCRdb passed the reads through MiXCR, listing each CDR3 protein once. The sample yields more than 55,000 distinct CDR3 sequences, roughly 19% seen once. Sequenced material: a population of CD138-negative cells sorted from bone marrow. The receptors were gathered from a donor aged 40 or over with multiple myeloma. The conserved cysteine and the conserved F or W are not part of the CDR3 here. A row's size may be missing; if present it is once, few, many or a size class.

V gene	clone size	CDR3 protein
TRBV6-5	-	ASKYRSEQF
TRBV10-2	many	ASIRGVSTGELF
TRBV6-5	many	ASTDATSGEQF
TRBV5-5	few	ASMNQQGGETQY
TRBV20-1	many	SARSGGVQETQY
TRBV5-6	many	ASRLGQDNSYEQY
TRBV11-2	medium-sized	ASSFGGANEQF
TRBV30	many	AWSSWGGSDTEAF
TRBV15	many	ATSRAGGGETQY
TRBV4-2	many	ASSQDGADNEKLF
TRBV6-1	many	ASNTQGGPYEQY
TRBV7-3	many	ASSPSGGGELF
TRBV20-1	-	SANLAGGQHEQF
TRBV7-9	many	ASSFQTAGTGQETQY
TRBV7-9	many	ASSLPWETQY
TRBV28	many	ASRRTGTDTQY
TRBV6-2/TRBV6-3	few	ASSAFRASSYNEQF
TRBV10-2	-	ASSESGGKGNQPQH
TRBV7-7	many	ASSPWTSGNEQF
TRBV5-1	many	ASSLQRGGPDTQY
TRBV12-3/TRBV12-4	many	ASRQLGPGETQY
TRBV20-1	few	SATQGYTDTQY
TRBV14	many	ASSQVGLGEQY
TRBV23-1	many	ASSQAGVTGELF
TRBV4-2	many	ASSQDYAGEQF
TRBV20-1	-	SANSLLKRESARKETQY
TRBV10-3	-	AISESGGRLSYEQY
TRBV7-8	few	ASSPTPTGELF
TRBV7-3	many	ASSPRAVGQGNTGELF
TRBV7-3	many	ASSLNRGQAF
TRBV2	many	ASRADRGGYT
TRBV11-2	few	ASSLASLAGHEQY
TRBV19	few	ASSIPRTGGRSNQPQH
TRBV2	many	ASNPDGTRPDTQY
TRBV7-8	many	ASSLGLAGDYEQY
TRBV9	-	ASATGLGTDTQY
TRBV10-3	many	AISEPASRAGAETQY
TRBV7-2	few	ASSDWTSGDYTDTQY
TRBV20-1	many	SATKDSPFEAF
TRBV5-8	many	ASSIDLNTEAF
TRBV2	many	ASSQQVFQPQH
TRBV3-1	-	ASSPRGSHSSGNTIY
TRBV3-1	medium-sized	ASSQEKPSGRRYNEQF